These 12 T cell receptor beta chains share one sample of origin, sequenced in a study of somatic mutations in cytotoxic T cells in rheumatoid arthritis. Sequenced by immunoSEQ multiplex PCR; TCRdb stores in-frame clones only, minus some. The sample consists of 17,000 or so clones, 78% of them appearing once. The sequenced sample consisted of CD8+ T cells sorted from blood. The receptors were sampled from an adult with rheumatoid arthritis.

V is TRBV28 and J is TRBJ2-7, with D unresolved. This CDR3 spans 11 amino acids. The V and J ends lost 0 bases and 5 bases respectively, with 2 bases between them. Germline-derived CDR1 and CDR2 are MDHEN and SYDVKM. CDR3 region: CASSLWNEQYF. The CDR3 DNA is TGTGCCAGCAGTTTATGGAACGAGCAGTACTTC.

The chain joins TRBV28 to TRBJ2-7; D gene unclear. The CDR3 length is 15 residues. Trimming cost V 7 bases and J 3 bases, with 19 bases left between them. Germline V CDR1 and CDR2: MDHEN, SYDVKM. CDR3 bases: TGTGCCAGCACCCCCCTGGACGGTAGTCACTACGAGCAGTACTTC. As protein: CASTPLDGSHYEQYF.

This clone has more than one count but fewer than ten. V and J are TRBV29-1 and TRBJ2-7, with D perhaps matching TRBD1 (5 bases). The ends were cut back, 0 bases at V and 4 bases at J, with 13 bases in the middle. Germline CDR1 SQVTM, CDR2 ANQGSEA. The CDR3 is 14 residues long. CDR3 coding DNA: TGCAGCGTTGAAGATGGGGCCAGGGAATACGAGCAGTACTTC. It translates to CSVEDGAREYEQYF.

The chain recombines TRBV29-1 with TRBJ2-3; D unclear. CDR3 length: 13 residues. Trimming cost V 5 bases and J 0 bases, with 9 bases left between them. Germline CDR1 SQVTM, CDR2 ANQGSEA. Here the CDR3 reads CSVSPDSTDTQYF. In DNA, the CDR3 is TGCAGCGTTTCGCCGGACAGCACAGATACGCAGTATTTT.

The rearrangement links TRBV5-4 to TRBJ1-2, with 8 bases that match TRBD1. V was clipped by 4 bases and J by 7 bases; unmatched bases: 9. CDR3 length: 14 amino acids. The germline V gene has CDR1 SGHNT and CDR2 YYREEE (reference sequence). The CDR3 DNA reads as TGTGCCAGCAGCGCGACGGACAGGGCGCGTGGCTACACCTTC. Translated, it gives CASSATDRARGYTF. The full variable domain, with the rest looked up from reference TRBV5-4 and TRBJ1-2, is ETGVTQSPTHLIKTRGQQVTLRCSSQSGHNTVSWYQQALGQGPQFIFQYYREEENGRGNFPPRFSGLQFPNYSSELNVNALELDDSALYLCASSATDRARGYTFGSGTRLTVV.

V is TRBV30 and J is TRBJ1-5; D remains unclear. V gave up 2 bases and J gave up 5 bases, with 28 bases separating them. The CDR3 runs 19 residues. Germline CDR1 is GTSNPN and CDR2 is SVGIG (reference sequence). The CDR3 loop is CAWSTPPFRTLGIHQPQHF. CDR3 in DNA: TGTGCCTGGAGTACCCCTCCTTTCCGCACTTTGGGGATACATCAGCCCCAGCATTTT.

This chain uses TRBV27 with TRBJ2-7; D gene unclear. V shed 2 bases and J shed 2 bases, with 13 bases lying between them. The CDR3 covers 15 residues. Germline CDR1 MNHEY, CDR2 SMNVEV (reference sequence). Here the CDR3 reads CASSLGVGVPYEQYF. The CDR3 coding sequence is TGTGCCAGCAGTTTAGGGGTTGGGGTTCCCTACGAGCAGTACTTC.

The chain uses TRBV2 and TRBJ1-1; 9 bases fit TRBD1. CDR3 length: 13 amino acids. Trimming cost V 11 bases and J 6 bases; bases outside gene matches: 10. CDR1 is SNHLY, CDR2 FYNNEI, per germline. CDR3 sequence (DNA): TGTGCCGGTAAACAGGGGGCGTTTTCTGAAGCTTTCTTT. It specifies CAGKQGAFSEAFF. Variable domain in full (rest from reference TRBV2 and TRBJ1-1): EPEVTQTPSHQVTQMGQEVILRCVPISNHLYFYWYRQILGQKVEFLVSFYNNEISEKSEIFDDQFSVERPDGSNFTLKIRSTKLEDSAMYFCAGKQGAFSEAFFGQGTRLTVV.

This chain joins TRBV14 and TRBJ1-3; D unresolved. Trimming stripped 1 base from V and 0 bases from J, with 7 bases between. From germline, CDR1 is SGHDN and CDR2 FVKESK. The CDR3 spans 15 residues. The CDR3 sequence is CASSQGHYSGNTIYF. The CDR3 DNA is TGTGCCAGCAGCCAAGGGCACTACTCTGGAAACACCATATATTTT.

The V and J genes are TRBV11-2 and TRBJ1-5; TRBD1 matches at 7 bases. Looked up from germline, CDR1 is SGHAT and CDR2 is FQNNGV. This CDR3 is 14 amino acids long. V gave up 5 bases and J gave up 7 bases; unmatched junction bases: 8. DNA of the CDR3: TGTGCCAGCAGCCATTCGACAGGGATACAGCCCCAGCATTTT. Its translation is CASSHSTGIQPQHF.

The CDR3 loop reads CASSLRQALWDEQYF. CDR3 nucleotides: TGTGCCAGCAGTTTAAGACAGGCCCTTTGGGACGAGCAGTACTTC. The chain couples TRBV27 to TRBJ2-7; D is possibly TRBD1 (6 bases). This CDR3 has 15 residues. Germline V gives CDR1 MNHEY, CDR2 SMNVEV (reference sequence). The V end lost 2 bases, the J end lost 5 bases, and 16 bases lay between the germline ends.

V is TRBV27 and J is TRBJ2-6; perhaps TRBD1 as D (6 bases). Trimming stripped 0 bases from V and 1 base from J, with 16 bases between. From germline, CDR1 is MNHEY and CDR2 SMNVEV (reference sequence). The CDR3 totals 19 residues. CDR3: CASSLSNWQGHSGANVLTF. In DNA, the CDR3 is TGTGCCAGCAGTTTATCGAATTGGCAGGGACATTCTGGGGCCAACGTCCTGACTTTC.